Described below is a single T cell receptor (beta chain) sequence and its context. Its antigen is not identified. Trimming at V came to 4 bases and at J to 6 bases, leaving 11 bases not matched to a gene. CDR1 is SNHLY, CDR2 FYNNEI, per germline. The CDR3 covers 16 residues. This sample was taken from a study of T cell responses to AZD1222 COVID-19 vaccine. Regarding the study as a whole: An increase in Spike-specific TCR breadth and depth was observed after two AZD1222 doses.

The protocol was immunoSEQ multiplex PCR, while the TCRdb copy is restricted to in-frame clones and leaves out a portion. The table has about 120,000 clones, over 80% seen once; the top ten hold around 14%. The receptor was derived from an adult in good health. Sequenced material: peripheral blood, taken on day 0 of AZD1222 vaccination. The V gene is TRBV2, the J gene TRBJ2-5; TRBD2 aligns across 10 bases. As DNA, the CDR3 is TGTGCCAGCAGTGCCGCCGGGACTAGCGACTCTCAGACCCAGTACTTC. As protein: CASSAAGTSDSQTQYF.